The 8 T cell receptor beta chains below were found in one sample sequenced in a study of PD-L1 blockade in urothelial cancer. Only in-frame clones appear in the TCRdb table, and some are missing; sequencing was by immunoSEQ multiplex PCR. The sample contains more than 35,000 clones, roughly four fifths of which appear only once. This specimen was PBMCs, taken around atezolizumab (anti-PD-L1) treatment. Receptors originate from a man between 65 and 80 years old with urothelial cancer.

V is TRBV11-3 and J is TRBJ1-3, with D possibly TRBD1 on 6 matching bases. Germline CDR1 is SGHNT and CDR2 is YENEEA. The CDR3 loop spans 15 amino acids. Trimming pared 3 bases from V and 0 bases from J, leaving 9 bases between. The CDR3 reads CASSLDSNSGNTIYF. The CDR3 bases are TGTGCCAGCAGCTTGGACAGTAACTCTGGAAACACCATATATTTT.

V is TRBV29-1 and J is TRBJ1-5; tentative D call: TRBD1 (6 bases). Germline loops: CDR1 SQVTM, CDR2 ANQGSEA. The germline V and J ends were trimmed by 5 bases and 6 bases, with 17 bases remaining between them. The CDR3 contains 14 residues. The CDR3 nucleotides are TGCAGCGTTTTGACAGGCGCCTCCAGTCAGCCCCAGCATTTT. Protein sequence: CSVLTGASSQPQHF.

This chain connects TRBV6-5 to TRBJ2-1, with D maybe TRBD2 (5 bases). CDR1 is MNHEY, CDR2 SVGAGI, per germline. The CDR3 totals 15 residues. Trimming removed 6 bases from V and 2 bases from J, with 14 bases in between. This chain's CDR3 is CASRAVVGAYNEQFF. The CDR3 nucleotides are TGTGCCAGCAGGGCAGTGGTGGGAGCCTACAATGAGCAGTTCTTC.

The chain links TRBV29-1 to TRBJ2-3; D is possibly TRBD2 (7 bases). This CDR3 contains 15 residues. CDR1 is SQVTM and CDR2 is ANQGSEA in the germline V gene. Trimming removed 6 bases from V and 0 bases from J, with 16 bases in between. CDR3: CSVLGRGPSTDTQYF. The CDR3 region has the DNA TGCAGCGTACTCGGGCGGGGGCCGAGCACAGATACGCAGTATTTT.

This clone was observed a few times. The rearrangement joins TRBV5-4 to TRBJ2-1; D may be TRBD2 (6 bases). V was trimmed by 1 base and J by 10 bases, leaving 12 bases between them. The CDR3 sequence is 13 residues long. Germline-derived CDR1 and CDR2 are SGHNT and YYREEE (reference sequence). The chain's CDR3 is CASSLLGGREQFF. The CDR3 region has the DNA TGTGCCAGCAGCTTGCTCGGAGGGCGCGAGCAGTTCTTC.

The V call is TRBV19, the J call TRBJ1-2; no clear D. The CDR3 totals 17 residues. Germline V CDR1 and CDR2: LNHDA, SQIVND (reference sequence). V was shortened by 1 base and J by 3 bases, with 18 bases between the two germline ends. This CDR3 is CASSIASKRDSYYGYTF. Written as DNA, the CDR3 is TGTGCCAGTAGTATAGCCTCGAAGCGGGATTCCTACTATGGCTACACCTTC.

This clone came up a few times. The chain carries TRBV28 and TRBJ1-1; 9 bases line up with TRBD1. Germline V lookup: CDR1 MDHEN, CDR2 SYDVKM. The CDR3 contains 16 residues. V shed 10 bases and J 5 bases; nucleotides not matched to a gene: 17. CDR3 amino acids: CATYVLPGQGETEAFF. The DNA of the CDR3 is TGTGCCACCTATGTACTCCCGGGACAGGGAGAGACTGAAGCTTTCTTT.

The CDR3 loop is CASSASGSTEAFF. The CDR3 nucleotides read TGTGCCAGCAGTGCGAGTGGGAGCACTGAAGCTTTCTTT. This chain connects TRBV6-1 to TRBJ1-1; D gene ambiguous. CDR1 is MNHNS, CDR2 SASEGT, per germline. The CDR3 extends over 13 amino acids. The V gene lost 4 bases and the J gene lost 4 bases, with 10 bases spanning the gap.